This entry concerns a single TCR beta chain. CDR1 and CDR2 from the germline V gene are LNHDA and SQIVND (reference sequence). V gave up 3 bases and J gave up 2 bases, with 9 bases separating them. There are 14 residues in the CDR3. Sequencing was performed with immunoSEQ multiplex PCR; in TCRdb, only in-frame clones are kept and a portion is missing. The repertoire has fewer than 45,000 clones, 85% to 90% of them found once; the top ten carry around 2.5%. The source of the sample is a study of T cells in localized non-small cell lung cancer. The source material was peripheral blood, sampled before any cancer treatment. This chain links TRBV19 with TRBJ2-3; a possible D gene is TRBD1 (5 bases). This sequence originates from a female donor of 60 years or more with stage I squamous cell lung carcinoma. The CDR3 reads CASSIRGITDTQYF. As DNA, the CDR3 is TGTGCCAGTAGTATTAGGGGAATCACAGATACGCAGTATTTT.